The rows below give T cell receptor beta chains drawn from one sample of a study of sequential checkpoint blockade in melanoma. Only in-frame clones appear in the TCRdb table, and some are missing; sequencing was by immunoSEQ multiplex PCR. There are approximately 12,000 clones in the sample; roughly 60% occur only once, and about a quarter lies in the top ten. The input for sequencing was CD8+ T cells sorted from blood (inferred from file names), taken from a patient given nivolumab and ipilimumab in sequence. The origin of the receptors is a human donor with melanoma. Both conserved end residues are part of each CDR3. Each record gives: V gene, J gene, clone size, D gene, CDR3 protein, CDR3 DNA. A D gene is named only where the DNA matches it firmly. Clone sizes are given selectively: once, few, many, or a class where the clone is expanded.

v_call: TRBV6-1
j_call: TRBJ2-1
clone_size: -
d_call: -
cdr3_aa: CASRLEYSNEQFF
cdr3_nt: TGTGCCAGCAGACTCGAATATTCCAATGAGCAGTTCTTC

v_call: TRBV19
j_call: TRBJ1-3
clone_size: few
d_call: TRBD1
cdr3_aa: CASSMGQGAINTIYF
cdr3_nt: TGTGCCAGTAGTATGGGACAGGGGGCTATAAACACCATATATTTT

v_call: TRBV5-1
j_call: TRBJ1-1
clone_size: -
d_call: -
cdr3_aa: CASSLAVGAVTEAFF
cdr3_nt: TGCGCCAGCAGCTTGGCCGTGGGGGCCGTCACTGAAGCTTTCTTT

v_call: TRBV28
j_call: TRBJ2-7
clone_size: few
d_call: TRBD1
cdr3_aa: CASSLRDRGSWQYF
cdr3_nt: TGTGCCAGCAGTCTCCGGGACAGGGGAAGTTGGCAGTACTTC

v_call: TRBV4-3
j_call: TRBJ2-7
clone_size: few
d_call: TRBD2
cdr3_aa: CASSQGLTGGSYEQYF
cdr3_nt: TGCGCCAGCAGCCAGGGTCTAACCGGGGGGTCCTACGAGCAGTACTTC

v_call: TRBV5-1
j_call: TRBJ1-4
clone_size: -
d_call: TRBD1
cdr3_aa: CASSLDRGRNEKLFF
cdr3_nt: TGCGCCAGCAGCCTAGACAGGGGGCGAAATGAAAAACTGTTTTTT

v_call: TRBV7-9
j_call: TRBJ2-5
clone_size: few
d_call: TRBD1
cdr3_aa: CASRTGVVETQYF
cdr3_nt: TGTGCCAGCAGGACAGGGGTAGTAGAGACCCAGTACTTC

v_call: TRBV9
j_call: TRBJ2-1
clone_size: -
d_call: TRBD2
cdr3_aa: CASSPILAGPYNEQFF
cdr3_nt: TGTGCCAGCAGCCCCATCCTAGCGGGTCCTTACAATGAGCAGTTCTTC

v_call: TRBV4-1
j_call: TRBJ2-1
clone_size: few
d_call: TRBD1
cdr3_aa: CASSPRQGGAGNEQFF
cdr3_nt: TGCGCCAGCAGCCCCCGACAGGGGGGGGCGGGCAATGAGCAGTTCTTC

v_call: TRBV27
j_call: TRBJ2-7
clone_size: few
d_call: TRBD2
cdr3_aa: CASSLGTGGSYEQYF
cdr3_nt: TGTGCCAGCAGTTTAGGGACGGGAGGTTCCTACGAGCAGTACTTC

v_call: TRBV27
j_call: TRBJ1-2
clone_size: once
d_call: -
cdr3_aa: CASSPAEQADGYTF
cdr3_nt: TGTGCCAGCAGTCCCGCGGAACAGGCGGACGGCTACACCTTC